The source of this T cell receptor (beta chain) is a study of identical twins. Study conclusions and caveats: Cord blood beta clonotypes that were abundant carried fewer insertions, and memory repertoires showed no such trend.

This clonotype came up a few times. Its antigen is unknown. From the 5' RACE reads, TCRdb called clonotypes with MiXCR, one entry per CDR3 protein. The sample contains under 250,000 distinct CDR3 sequences, roughly 12% of which appear only once. The V gene end was trimmed by 0 bases and the J gene end by 5 bases; junction bases not matched to a gene: 6. CDR1 and CDR2 (germline): SGHRS, YFSETQ. There are 16 residues in the CDR3. Another study also made use of these data, one on yellow fever vaccine responses in identical twins.

The gene calls are TRBV5-1 and TRBJ2-2, with 8 bases matching TRBD1. The clonotype comes from a woman aged 18-35 years in good health. The sample consisted of memory (CD45RO+) T cells sorted from blood. In DNA, the CDR3 is TGCGCCAGCAGCTTGGGAGACAGGGGTGGAACCGGGGAGCTGTTTTTT. Translation gives CASSLGDRGGTGELFF.